This T cell receptor (beta chain) derives from a study of PD-1 blockade in mismatch repair-deficient tumors. Study in general: Patients had fewer than 15 mismatch repair-deficient cancer types and were previously treated and progressing. Study observations and caveats: After pembrolizumab, tumor-resident clones rose rapidly, then generally contracted before radiologic responses.

Every patient had mismatch repair deficiency by PCR or immunohistochemistry. TCR sequencing covered three patients who responded to pembrolizumab. With respect to this clone: Its antigen is currently unknown.

The data were produced by immunoSEQ multiplex PCR, yet TCRdb's version contains in-frame clones alone and is incomplete. The sample contains approximately 25,000 clones, 75% to 85% of which appear only once. The germline V and J ends were trimmed by 8 bases and 5 bases, with 4 bases remaining between them. CDR3 length equals 10 residues. CDR1 and CDR2 (germline): LNHDA, SQIVND (reference sequence). The sequencing here drew on peripheral blood, taken 12 weeks after starting pembrolizumab. The genes are TRBV19 and TRBJ1-3; D unresolved. The TCR was taken from an adult with mismatch repair-deficient cancer. CDR3 region: CASERNTIYF. The DNA for the CDR3 is TGTGCCAGTGAGAGAAACACCATATATTTT.